This TCR beta chain was found in a study of T cell repertoires in cytomegalovirus infection. Study information: TCR beta signatures that were public indicated CMV infection and matching HLA type. Whole-study findings and limits: The cumulative frequency of public TCR beta families distinguished individuals who carried CMV together with the relevant HLA. HLA-C-restricted CMV clonotypes gave the most frequent clonotype in two of eight donors.

TCRdb recomputed calls from the reads with MiXCR, one row per CDR3 protein. The sample has about 490,000 distinct CDR3 sequences; 16% are singletons. The sample holds a few counts of this clonotype. Its antigen is unknown. V was clipped by 4 bases and J by 5 bases; unmatched bases: 11. The V gene's germline CDR1 is SEHNR and CDR2 FQNEAQ (reference sequence). There are 16 residues in the CDR3. This TCR was recovered from a human donor in good health (CMV status not recorded). Some clones in this sample may be carry-over from other donors' samples. The sample consisted of CD8+ T cells from PBMCs. The chain combines TRBV7-9 with TRBJ2-3, with 8 bases fitting TRBD1. Written as DNA, the CDR3 is TGTGCCAGCAGCTCCCCACGGACAGGGTGGAAAGATACGCAGTATTTT. Residues: CASSSPRTGWKDTQYF.